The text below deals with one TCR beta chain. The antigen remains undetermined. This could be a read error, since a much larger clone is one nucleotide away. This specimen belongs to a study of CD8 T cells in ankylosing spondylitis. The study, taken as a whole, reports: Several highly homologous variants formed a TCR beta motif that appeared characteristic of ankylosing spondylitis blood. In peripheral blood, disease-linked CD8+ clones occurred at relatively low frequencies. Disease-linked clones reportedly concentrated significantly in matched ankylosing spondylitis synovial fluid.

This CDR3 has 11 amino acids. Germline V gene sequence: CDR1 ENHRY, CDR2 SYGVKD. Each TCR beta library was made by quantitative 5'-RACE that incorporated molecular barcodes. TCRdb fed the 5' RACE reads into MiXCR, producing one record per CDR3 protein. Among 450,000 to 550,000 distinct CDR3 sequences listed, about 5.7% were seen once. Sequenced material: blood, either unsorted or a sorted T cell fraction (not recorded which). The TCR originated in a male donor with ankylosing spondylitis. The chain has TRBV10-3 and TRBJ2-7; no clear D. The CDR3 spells CAMSSLYKQYF. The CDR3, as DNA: TGTGCCATGAGCTCACTCTACAAGCAGTACTTC.